Here is one T cell receptor (beta chain) with its context. A clone one base away is much larger, so this may be a read error. The donors were healthy female monozygous twins, three pairs in total. The CDR3 runs to 14 residues. Germline V gene sequence: CDR1 GTSNPN, CDR2 SVGIG (reference sequence). A previously described protocol, modified, built RNA-based TCR cDNA libraries. Both ends of each TCR cDNA library bore sample-specific barcodes. TCRdb re-derived calls from the 5' RACE reads in MiXCR, one entry per CDR3 protein. The sample includes fewer than 450,000 distinct CDR3 sequences, about 28% of them seen just once. This record belongs to a study of identical twins' blood T cells. Study-wide background: About six alpha and roughly 6 beta libraries together yielded some 50 million reads.

Sequenced material: PBMCs. The sequence derives from a woman between 18 and 55 years old in good health. The chain links TRBV30 to TRBJ1-5; no firm D call. As DNA, the CDR3 is TGTGCCTGGAGTGATTTTTATAGCAATCAGCCCCATCATTTT. Its translation: CAWSDFYSNQPHHF.